Below, 16 T cell receptor beta chains from the same sample are listed, as sequenced in a study of cytomegalovirus exposure and HLA in healthy donors. PCR employed 60 Vbeta and 13 Jbeta primers. Libraries were prepared by immunoSEQ multiplex PCR; TCRdb keeps only in-frame clonotypes and omits some of them. Counted here are some 150,000 clones, approximately 80% occurring once; the ten biggest clones make up 0.77%. Source material: PBMCs. All receptors derive from a woman aged 18-29 years in good health and CMV-seronegative.

This CDR3 is CASSLVATNTGELFF. The CDR3 DNA is TGTGCCAGCAGCTTAGTAGCTACGAACACCGGGGAGCTGTTTTTT. The chain has TRBV7-2 and TRBJ2-2; D gene ambiguous. V lost 1 base and J lost 0, with 6 bases in between. The CDR3 covers 15 residues. Per germline, CDR1 SGHTA and CDR2 FQGNSA. Full variable domain (outside the CDR3, taken from reference TRBV7-2 and TRBJ2-2): GAGVSQSPSNKVTEKGKDVELRCDPISGHTALYWYRQSLGQGLEFLIYFQGNSAPDKSGLPSDRFSAERTGGSVSTLTIQRTQQEDSAVYLCASSLVATNTGELFFGEGSRLTVL.

Only a few counts were recorded for this clone. The chain couples TRBV5-6 to TRBJ1-6; 7 bases fit TRBD1. The CDR3 sequence is 15 residues long. Germline V CDR1 and CDR2: SGHDT, YYEEEE. J gave up 7 bases and V 4 bases, and 8 bases lay outside the gene matches. CDR3 nucleotide sequence: TGTGCCAGCAGCCCGGACGGAGGGGGCAATTCACCCCTCCACTTT. As protein: CASSPDGGGNSPLHF.

Note on this clone: The junction shows a germline mismatch at one end, possibly a read error. The chain recombines TRBV5-1 with TRBJ2-1; D might be TRBD2 (6 bases). From germline, CDR1 is SGHRS and CDR2 YFSETQ. This CDR3 comprises 13 residues. In nucleotides, the CDR3 is TGCGCCAGTAGCTTGGGACTCCCAAATGAGCAGTTCTTC. Its protein product is CASSLGLPNEQFF.

A word on this clone: A read error may account for a junction end that differs from germline. V is TRBV7-9 and J is TRBJ1-2; the D gene is possibly TRBD1 (5 bases). The length of the CDR3 is 14 residues. Germline V gene lookup returns CDR1 SEHNR and CDR2 FQNEAQ (reference sequence). CDR3 DNA sequence: TGTTCCAGCAGCTTAGTACAGGCGATCTATGGCTACACCTTC. Translation gives CSSSLVQAIYGYTF.

This chain joins TRBV19 and TRBJ1-5, with D unresolved. In germline, CDR1 is LNHDA, CDR2 SQIVND (reference sequence). CDR3 length: 13 residues. The germline V and J ends were trimmed by 4 bases and 9 bases, with 13 bases remaining between them. This CDR3 is CASSSSPPGPQHF. As DNA, the CDR3 is TGTGCCAGTAGTAGCAGTCCTCCTGGGCCCCAGCATTTT. Full variable domain (outside the CDR3, taken from reference TRBV19 and TRBJ1-5): DGGITQSPKYLFRKEGQNVTLSCEQNLNHDAMYWYRQDPGQGLRLIYYSQIVNDFQKGDIAEGYSVSREKKESFPLTVTSAQKNPTAFYLCASSSSPPGPQHFGDGTRLSIL.

This clone was found a few times. The chain links TRBV28 to TRBJ2-7; unclear D gene. The CDR3 runs 13 residues. V dropped 8 bases and J dropped 5 bases, with 16 bases sitting between them. In germline, CDR1 is MDHEN, CDR2 SYDVKM. The CDR3 DNA sequence: TGTGCCAGCCGACGGCCTGACACCAACGAGCAGTACTTC. As protein: CASRRPDTNEQYF.

The J gene is TRBJ1-2, the V gene TRBV15, with a possible D match to TRBD1 (5 bases). This CDR3 is 14 amino acids long. V lost 0 bases and J lost 4, with 9 bases in between. Germline lookup yields CDR1 LNHNV and CDR2 YYDKDF (reference sequence). The DNA of the CDR3 is TGTGCCACCAGCAGAGAGGCAGGGCGCTATGGCTACACCTTC. This gives the protein CATSREAGRYGYTF.

The rearrangement joins TRBV6-1 to TRBJ2-6; 7 bases align to TRBD2. The CDR3 has 15 residues. CDR1 is MNHNS, CDR2 SASEGT, per germline. V gave up 4 bases and J gave up 4 bases; unmatched junction bases: 4. The CDR3 sequence is CASSGGGSGANVLTF. CDR3 DNA sequence: TGTGCCAGCAGTGGGGGGGGATCCGGGGCCAACGTCCTGACTTTC.

This clone was counted a single time. The V and J genes are TRBV18 and TRBJ1-1, with a tentative D call TRBD1 (5 bases). The CDR3 is 15 residues long. Trimming removed 4 bases from V and 0 bases from J, with 12 bases in between. CDR1 is KGHSH, CDR2 LQKENI, per germline. The CDR3 protein is CASSLEEGLNTEAFF. The DNA of the CDR3 is TGTGCCAGCTCACTCGAGGAGGGGCTGAACACTGAAGCTTTCTTT.

The chain uses TRBV10-2 and TRBJ2-2, with TRBD1 as a possible D gene (7 bases). Trimming cost V 6 bases and J 0 bases, with 14 bases left between them. This CDR3 region has 16 residues. Germline V gives CDR1 WSHSY, CDR2 SAAADI. The CDR3 sequence is CASREGGQTNTGELFF. Here the CDR3 DNA reads TGCGCCAGCAGGGAGGGGGGACAGACGAACACCGGGGAGCTGTTTTTT.

V usage is TRBV5-1 and J usage is TRBJ1-1; D perhaps matches TRBD1 (5 bases). Germline CDR1 and CDR2: SGHRS and YFSETQ. V was cut by 0 bases and J by 2 bases, with 14 bases left in between. The CDR3 runs 16 residues. CDR3 loop: CASSLGLGAFNTEAFF. DNA of the CDR3: TGCGCCAGCAGCTTGGGGTTAGGGGCCTTTAACACTGAAGCTTTCTTT. The full variable domain, rest sourced from reference TRBV5-1 and TRBJ1-1, is KAGVTQTPRYLIKTRGQQVTLSCSPISGHRSVSWYQQTPGQGLQFLFEYFSETQRNKGNFPGRFSGRQFSNSRSEMNVSTLELGDSALYLCASSLGLGAFNTEAFFGQGTRLTVV.

The chain carries TRBV11-3 and TRBJ2-7, with D perhaps TRBD1 (6 bases). Trimming removed 3 bases from V and 1 base from J, with 10 bases in between. The CDR3 is made up of 14 amino acids. Germline lookup yields CDR1 SGHNT and CDR2 YENEEA. The CDR3 sequence: CASSFVTGSYEQYF. The CDR3 coding sequence is TGTGCCAGCAGCTTCGTTACAGGGTCCTACGAGCAGTACTTC.

The table lists this clone with a few counts. The chain carries TRBV19 and TRBJ2-7, with 7 bases lining up with TRBD1. Trimming took 3 bases from V and 2 from J; bases not matched to a gene: 16. The CDR3 contains 18 residues. In germline, CDR1 is LNHDA, CDR2 SQIVND (reference sequence). The CDR3 loop is CASSIYSSWQGDPYEQYF. In DNA, the CDR3 is TGTGCCAGTAGTATCTACTCTTCCTGGCAGGGGGATCCCTACGAGCAGTACTTC. The full variable domain, rest sourced from reference TRBV19 and TRBJ2-7, is DGGITQSPKYLFRKEGQNVTLSCEQNLNHDAMYWYRQDPGQGLRLIYYSQIVNDFQKGDIAEGYSVSREKKESFPLTVTSAQKNPTAFYLCASSIYSSWQGDPYEQYFGPGTRLTVT.

The rearrangement joins TRBV5-5 to TRBJ2-1, with 8 bases lining up with TRBD1. Losses at the gene ends were 1 base for V and 0 bases for J; bases not matched to a gene: 3. The CDR3 contains 16 residues. The V gene's germline CDR1 is SGHKS and CDR2 YYEKEE (reference sequence). The CDR3 DNA is TGTGCCAGCAGCTTGCCCACAGGGGGCTCCTACAATGAGCAGTTCTTC. Its translation: CASSLPTGGSYNEQFF.

The chain employs TRBV5-1 and TRBJ1-5; TRBD1 aligns across 9 bases. J lost 5 bases, V lost 0 bases, and 3 bases had no gene match. The CDR3 has 15 amino acids. Germline lookup yields CDR1 SGHRS and CDR2 YFSETQ. CDR3 sequence (DNA): TGCGCCAGCAGCTTGGGACAGGGGGGCGATCAGCCCCAGCATTTT. Amino acids: CASSLGQGGDQPQHF.

The CDR3 DNA reads TGCGCCAGCAGCTTGGGTGGTAGCGGCACAGATACGCAGTATTTT. Translated: CASSLGGSGTDTQYF. This chain connects TRBV5-1 to TRBJ2-3; possible D gene TRBD2, 5 bases. This CDR3 contains 15 residues. Trimming shortened V by 0 bases and J by 1 base, and 9 bases separated the two germline ends. In germline, CDR1 is SGHRS, CDR2 YFSETQ.